Below are 5 T cell receptor beta chains sequenced from a single sample in a study of blood T cell repertoires in COVID-19 (TCRdb year 2020). The library was made by the immunoSEQ multiplex PCR assay. TCRdb holds this immuneACCESS table with in-frame rearrangements only. Some clones are missing; in checked studies, unresolved V genes explain under half, and the rest has no known cause. In all, the sample holds 95,000 to 120,000 clones, and nearly 90% of those were seen once. 8% to 9.5% of the sample is taken by the ten largest. The sample was peripheral blood. The receptors derive from a woman aged 70 to 79 who had recovered from COVID-19.

V usage is TRBV6-5 and J usage is TRBJ1-2; 9 bases are a match to TRBD1. V shed 10 bases, J shed 3 bases, and the junction held 6 bases outside the gene matches. CDR3 length: 13 amino acids. The V gene's germline CDR1 is MNHEY and CDR2 SVGAGI. The CDR3 here is CATGGQGDYGYTF. In DNA form, the CDR3 reads TGTGCCACCGGGGGACAGGGAGACTATGGCTACACCTTC.

Regarding this clone: The junction and the germline gene differ at one end; a read error may be behind it. This rearrangement joins TRBV7-7 to TRBJ2-1; perhaps TRBD2 as D (6 bases). The CDR3 has 18 residues. In germline, CDR1 is SSHAT, CDR2 FNYEAQ (reference sequence). CDR3 residues: CASSLAARRALMDNEQFF. The DNA for the CDR3 is TGTGCTAGCAGCTTAGCGGCTCGCAGGGCGTTAATGGACAATGAGCAGTTCTTC.

Note on this clone: Different DNA sequences within this sample yield the same CDR3. This chain links TRBV7-2 with TRBJ2-2, with TRBD2 identical over 7 bases. The V segment lost 5 bases and the J segment 0 bases; nucleotides outside the gene matches: 3. The CDR3 contains 15 residues. The germline V gene encodes CDR1 SGHTA and CDR2 FQGNSA. The CDR3: CASSLGLTNTGELFF. For the CDR3, the DNA is TGTGCCAGCAGCCTGGGACTAACGAACACCGGGGAGCTGTTTTTT.

The chain joins TRBV30 to TRBJ1-2; 10 bases map to TRBD1. The CDR3 totals 13 residues. With V trimmed by 3 bases and J by 6 bases, 4 bases remained unmatched. Germline V gene lookup returns CDR1 GTSNPN and CDR2 SVGIG (reference sequence). CDR3 sequence reads: CAWSPDRGHGYTF. The CDR3 DNA follows: TGTGCCTGGAGCCCCGACAGGGGGCATGGCTACACCTTC.

This chain connects TRBV28 to TRBJ1-5; D gene uncertain. The V gene's germline CDR1 is MDHEN and CDR2 SYDVKM. This CDR3 contains 15 residues. V was trimmed by 2 bases and J by 4 bases, leaving 12 bases between them. This chain's CDR3 is CASSLRVGENQPQHF. The CDR3 DNA reads TGTGCCAGCAGTTTACGGGTCGGGGAAAATCAGCCCCAGCATTTT.